This T cell receptor beta chain was captured by sequencing in a study of T cells in Graves' hyperthyroidism and ophthalmopathy. The definition of stable Graves' hyperthyroidism was no ophthalmopathy progression within 18 months. Diagnoses were made from clinical symptoms, serum measures (thyroxine and TRAb), thyroid ultrasound and orbital computed tomography. RNA transcripts were the template for amplifying TCR beta CDR3 regions. Carried out on the TCR CDR3, a first-round RT-PCR used the HTBI primer set. From the multiplex PCR reads, TCRdb called clonotypes with MiXCR, one entry per CDR3 protein. This sample carries around 450,000 distinct CDR3 sequences, roughly 14% of them seen once, and the ten largest clones take just under 8%. Whole-study results and caveats: Ophthalmopathy was separated from stable hyperthyroidism by a 13 V-J model. Model predictions of ophthalmopathy came a median 6.5 months before onset.

Regarding this clonotype: Its specificity is not known.

The TCR originated in a woman between 18 and 30 years old with Graves' hyperthyroidism. Specimen: blood.

CDR3 region: CSARAWRGGYNEQFF. CDR3 coding DNA: TGCAGTGCTAGAGCTTGGAGGGGAGGGTACAATGAGCAGTTCTTC. The chain uses TRBV20-1 and TRBJ2-1, with 7 nucleotides matching TRBD2. V shed 1 base and J 4 bases; nucleotides not matched to a gene: 7. CDR1 is DFQATT, CDR2 SNEGSKA, per germline (reference sequence). The CDR3 has 15 amino acids.